Listed below are T cell receptor beta chains from one sample, sequenced in a study of blood T cells in healthy people across ages. TCRdb re-derived calls from the 5' RACE reads in MiXCR, one entry per CDR3 protein. The table records hundreds of thousands of distinct CDR3 sequences, 35% to 40% of them present only once. The sequencing sample was made of blood. The receptor set was obtained from a man aged 18-30 years in good health. Each CDR3 is given with its conserved first and last residue. Each record gives: clone size, V gene, J gene, D gene, CDR3 DNA, CDR3 protein. D genes are given only for firm matches. A clone size is listed for some rows: how often the clone was seen (once, few, many), or a class if it is expanded.

.	TRBV14	TRBJ2-2	.	TGTGCCAGCAGCCAAGAGATCGGGGACACCGGGGAGCTGTTTTTT	CASSQEIGDTGELFF
.	TRBV29-1	TRBJ1-2	.	TGCAGCGTAGGAGAGAACTATGGCTACACCTTC	CSVGENYGYTF
.	TRBV10-3	TRBJ1-2	TRBD1	TGTGCCATCAGTGAGTCCCAACGACAGGGAGGCTACACCTTC	CAISESQRQGGYTF
few	TRBV10-3	TRBJ1-2	.	TGTGCCATCGGGGGAACCAGGGTTATAGCTAACTATGGCTACACCTTC	CAIGGTRVIANYGYTF
.	TRBV12-3/TRBV12-4	TRBJ1-5	.	TGTGCCAGCAGCTGGGGGGGCACGGATCAGCCCCAGCATTTT	CASSWGGTDQPQHF
.	TRBV14	TRBJ1-2	.	TGTGCCAGCAGCCCCAGCAGGAAAGGGCCCTATGGCTACACCTTC	CASSPSRKGPYGYTF
few	TRBV7-8	TRBJ1-1	TRBD1	TGTGCCAGCAGCTTAGTAACAGGGGACACTGAAGCTTTCTTT	CASSLVTGDTEAFF
once	TRBV30	TRBJ2-5	TRBD2	TGTGCCTGGAGTGTAGGGCTAGCGGGGGGGCACGAAGATGAGCAGTACTTC	CAWSVGLAGGHEDEQYF
.	TRBV6-2/TRBV6-3	TRBJ2-7	TRBD1	TGTGCCAGCAGGGGACAGGTCTACGAGCAGTACTTC	CASRGQVYEQYF
.	TRBV20-1	TRBJ2-3	TRBD2	TGCAGTGCTAGAGATCTGGGCGGACTAGACGGCGATACGCAGTATTTT	CSARDLGGLDGDTQYF
.	TRBV12-3/TRBV12-4	TRBJ2-1	TRBD1	TGTGCCAGCAGTTACAGGGGGCTTAGGTACTACGAGCAGTTCTTC	CASSYRGLRYYEQFF
.	TRBV30	TRBJ2-7	.	TGTGCCTGGAGTGTATATCGGGACACGTACGAGCAGTACTTC	CAWSVYRDTYEQYF
many	TRBV20-1	TRBJ2-6	TRBD2	TGCAGTGCCCAGACTAGCGGGGGTCCCTCTGGGGCCAACGTCCTGACTTTC	CSAQTSGGPSGANVLTF
few	TRBV6-5	TRBJ1-2	.	TGTGCCAGCAGTTACGGTGGATATTTAAACTATGGCTACACCTTC	CASSYGGYLNYGYTF
few	TRBV12-3/TRBV12-4	TRBJ1-1	.	TGTGCCAGCAGTGGAGGACAGAGGAACACTGAAGCTTTCTTT	CASSGGQRNTEAFF
.	TRBV7-9	TRBJ2-2	.	TGTGCCAGCAGCCAACGGGACGACAGTTTGGCCGGGGAGCTGTTTTTT	CASSQRDDSLAGELFF
.	TRBV5-5	TRBJ2-5	.	TGTGCCAGCAGCTTTCAGTTCAATGAGCAGTACTTC	CASSFQFNEQYF
.	TRBV20-1	TRBJ2-1	.	TGCAGTGCTAGAGTTCCATATACCTACAATGAGCAGTTCTTC	CSARVPYTYNEQFF
.	TRBV20-1	TRBJ1-1	.	TGCAGTGCGACCCTGTTGGACGAAGCTTTCTTT	CSATLLDEAFF
.	TRBV10-3	TRBJ1-1	.	TGTGCCATCAGTGAGGGGGACCTGAACACTGAAGCTTTCTTT	CAISEGDLNTEAFF
.	TRBV7-2	TRBJ2-5	.	TGTGCCAGCAGCCCCCGCAGTCGGGGGGCAAAGGAGACCCAGTACTTC	CASSPRSRGAKETQYF
.	TRBV7-3	TRBJ2-6	.	TGTGCCAGCATGCGGCAAGGGTCTGGGGCCAACGTCCTGACTTTC	CASMRQGSGANVLTF
.	TRBV5-1	TRBJ1-6	.	TGCGCCAGCAGTGACAGTCGCTATAATTCACCCCTCCACTTT	CASSDSRYNSPLHF
many	TRBV12-3/TRBV12-4	TRBJ2-4	.	TGTGCCAGCAGCCCGGGAGACAGGTGGAACATTCAGTACTTC	CASSPGDRWNIQYF
.	TRBV12-3/TRBV12-4	TRBJ1-1	.	TGTGCCAGCAGTTTTGTAGGGGGGAACACTGAAGCTTTCTTT	CASSFVGGNTEAFF
once	TRBV7-9	TRBJ1-5	TRBD1	TGTGCCAGCAGCCCGTGGACAGGGACCTTCAATCAGCCCCAGCATTTT	CASSPWTGTFNQPQHF
.	TRBV20-1	TRBJ2-2	TRBD2	TGCAGTGCTACGGGGGGGTTGACCGGGGAGCTGTTTTTT	CSATGGLTGELFF
.	TRBV20-1	TRBJ2-1	.	TGCAGTGCTAGAGATTGGCAGGGGACCTCCTACAATGAGCAGTTCTTC	CSARDWQGTSYNEQFF
.	TRBV29-1	TRBJ2-3	.	TGCAACGTTGAGGTTCGCAGGACAGATACGCAGTATTTT	CNVEVRRTDTQYF
few	TRBV20-1	TRBJ1-2	.	TGCAGTGCTAGAGATGACGCTGCCTATGGCTACACCTTC	CSARDDAAYGYTF
once	TRBV15	TRBJ2-1	.	TGTGCCACCAGCAGAGGGGCAGACTCCTACAATGAGCAGTTCTTC	CATSRGADSYNEQFF
.	TRBV29-1	TRBJ2-5	.	TGCAGCGTTTCCTCCACCGGCAGGGGCTTTGCGAGAAAGTACCAAGAGACCCAGTACTTC	CSVSSTGRGFARKYQETQYF
few	TRBV5-5	TRBJ2-3	TRBD2	TGTGCCAGCAGCTTGGCACCAGGCGGGGGGGCCTTGGATACGCAGTATTTT	CASSLAPGGGALDTQYF
.	TRBV20-1	TRBJ2-6	TRBD2	TGCAGTGCTAGAACTAGCGGGGTCTCTGGGGCCAACGTCCTGACTTTC	CSARTSGVSGANVLTF
many	TRBV12-3/TRBV12-4	TRBJ1-1	.	TGTGCCAGCAGTTTGGCACGGATGAACACTGAAGCTTTCTTT	CASSLARMNTEAFF
.	TRBV27	TRBJ1-2	.	TGTGCCAGCAGTTTTCGCTCGACGGGCAACTATGGCTACACCTTC	CASSFRSTGNYGYTF
.	TRBV11-2	TRBJ2-1	TRBD2	TGTGCCAGCAGCTTCAGCGGGGAATCCAATGAGCAGTTCTTC	CASSFSGESNEQFF
.	TRBV10-3	TRBJ1-1	.	TGTGCCATCAGTCTGACGGATCAGGGCACTGAAGCTTTCTTT	CAISLTDQGTEAFF
few	TRBV12-3/TRBV12-4	TRBJ1-1	.	TGTGCCAGCAGTTTAGTTCAGGCGGGCGCTGAAGCTTTCTTT	CASSLVQAGAEAFF
.	TRBV18	TRBJ1-5	.	TGTGCCAGCTCATCTATATATAGCAATCAGCCCCAGCATTTT	CASSSIYSNQPQHF
few	TRBV20-1	TRBJ2-1	.	TGCAGTGCAGCCTCGGGATTTAAAGAGACCCAGTTCTTC	CSAASGFKETQFF
.	TRBV4-2	TRBJ2-3	.	TGTGCCAGCAGCCAAGTCCCCTTAGGGGGGCACACAGATACGCAGTATTTT	CASSQVPLGGHTDTQYF
.	TRBV7-3	TRBJ2-3	TRBD2	TGTGCCAGCAATTCCCCAATGACCGGGGGGGACGGCACAGATACGCAGTATTTT	CASNSPMTGGDGTDTQYF
many	TRBV7-2	TRBJ2-1	.	TGTGCCAGCAGCCTGGATGGTACCTTAGATGAGCAGTTCTTC	CASSLDGTLDEQFF
many	TRBV12-3/TRBV12-4	TRBJ1-2	TRBD1	TGTGCCAGCAGCTTGGGGACAGACTATGGCTACACCTTC	CASSLGTDYGYTF
.	TRBV12-3/TRBV12-4	TRBJ1-4	TRBD1	TGTGCCAGCAGTTCGACAGGGTCGGCACTGTTTTTT	CASSSTGSALFF
.	TRBV7-8	TRBJ1-2	.	TGTGCCAACTCCCAAATAGTGGGTGGCTACACCTTC	CANSQIVGGYTF
.	TRBV12-3/TRBV12-4	TRBJ1-5	TRBD1	TGTGCCAGCAGTTTATCGGACAGGGTAAAACAGCCCCAGCATTTT	CASSLSDRVKQPQHF
.	TRBV7-9	TRBJ2-5	TRBD1	TGTGCCAGCAGCCAACGAGGGACAGCCCAAGAGACCCAGTACTTC	CASSQRGTAQETQYF
.	TRBV3-1	TRBJ2-7	.	TGTGCCAGCAGCCAAGAAGGCCTAACCTACGAGCAGTACTTC	CASSQEGLTYEQYF
many	TRBV6-2/TRBV6-3	TRBJ2-1	TRBD2	TGTGCCAGCAGTTACTCGACTAGCGGGGGGTATGAGCAGTTCTTC	CASSYSTSGGYEQFF
.	TRBV12-3/TRBV12-4	TRBJ2-5	.	TGTGCCAGCAGTTCAAGCCGGGGGGCGGATGAGCAGTACTTC	CASSSSRGADEQYF
many	TRBV12-3/TRBV12-4	TRBJ1-1	.	TGTGCCAGCAGGACCGGGGGAGACACTGAAGCTTTCTTT	CASRTGGDTEAFF